Presented here are 23 T cell receptor beta chains from one specimen sequenced in a study of identical twins. TCRdb processed the 5' RACE reads anew with MiXCR; each CDR3 protein has one entry. The sample comprises about 240,000 distinct CDR3 sequences, roughly a tenth of which are singletons, and about 9% rests with the top ten. The sequenced sample consisted of memory T cells sorted from blood. These receptors were taken from a man aged 50 to 60 in good health.

This clonotype has more than one count but fewer than ten. The chain links TRBV12-3 or TRBV12-4 to TRBJ2-2; 8 bases fit TRBD2. V trimming: 6 bases; J trimming: 4 bases; junction bases outside the gene matches: 10. This CDR3 has 16 residues. The CDR3 is CASSPTSGSLTGELFF. CDR3 sequence (DNA): TGTGCCAGCAGCCCAACTAGCGGCAGCCTCACCGGGGAGCTGTTTTTT.

This clonotype was counted at least ten times. This chain joins TRBV11-2 and TRBJ2-1; 10 nucleotides line up with TRBD2. V shed 0 bases, J shed 8 bases, and the junction held 10 bases outside the gene matches. This CDR3 region has 17 residues. Germline values: CDR1 SGHAT, CDR2 FQNNGV. CDR3 amino acids: CASSLDVLAGFNDEQFF. In DNA, the CDR3 is TGTGCCAGCAGCTTAGATGTACTAGCGGGATTCAATGATGAGCAGTTCTTC.

The genes are TRBV3-1 and TRBJ1-6; D is uncertain. Germline CDR1 reads LGHDT; CDR2 reads YNNKEL (reference sequence). V lost 2 bases and J lost 0, with 8 bases in between. This CDR3 has 16 amino acids. Here the CDR3 DNA reads TGTGCCAGCAGCCAATGGGAGAGCTCCTATAATTCACCCCTCCACTTT. Amino acid sequence: CASSQWESSYNSPLHF.

The V gene is TRBV7-8, the J gene TRBJ1-3, with D unresolved. V lost 2 bases and J 0 bases, leaving 11 bases between the germline ends. Germline V gives CDR1 SGHVS, CDR2 FQNEAQ. The CDR3 runs 16 residues. CDR3 sequence reads: CASSLFPEDSGNTIYF. CDR3 DNA: TGTGCCAGCAGCTTATTTCCGGAGGACTCTGGAAACACCATATATTTT.

The V call is TRBV19, the J call TRBJ2-7, with 7 bases lining up with TRBD2. This CDR3 region has 18 residues. CDR1 and CDR2 (germline): LNHDA, SQIVND (reference sequence). The V gene end was trimmed by 1 base and the J gene end by 4 bases; junction bases not matched to a gene: 16. The CDR3 region has the DNA TGTGCCAGTAGTATAGCCACATACGCACGAGCGGGAAGATACGAGCAGTACTTC. This translates into CASSIATYARAGRYEQYF.

This clonotype has more than one count but fewer than ten. This sequence joins TRBV7-9 and TRBJ2-1, with 8 bases fitting TRBD2. V shed 2 bases and J 9 bases; nucleotides not matched to a gene: 12. The CDR3 loop spans 16 amino acids. Germline V gene lookup returns CDR1 SEHNR and CDR2 FQNEAQ (reference sequence). In DNA form, the CDR3 reads TGTGCCAGCAGCTTACATAGCGGGGAACATTTCGGTGAGCAGTTCTTC. Translating gives CASSLHSGEHFGEQFF.

This clonotype showed up many times. The V call is TRBV5-1, the J call TRBJ2-2; possible D gene TRBD1, 6 bases. CDR3 length: 15 residues. Germline CDR1 is SGHRS and CDR2 is YFSETQ. The V end lost 0 bases, the J end lost 8 bases, and 14 bases lay between the germline ends. DNA for the CDR3: TGCGCCAGCAGCTTGGCGCAAGGGACACCGGGGGAGCTGTTTTTT. Protein sequence: CASSLAQGTPGELFF.

The gene calls are TRBV6-1 and TRBJ2-2, with D possibly TRBD2 on 6 matching bases. The CDR3 is made up of 16 amino acids. Germline loops: CDR1 MNHNS, CDR2 SASEGT. V was shortened by 1 base and J by 3 bases, with 12 bases between the two germline ends. CDR3 loop: CASSEVPGLHTGELFF. The DNA of the CDR3 is TGTGCCAGCAGTGAAGTCCCGGGACTCCACACCGGGGAGCTGTTTTTT.

The chain employs TRBV15 and TRBJ2-7, with D maybe TRBD1 (6 bases). V gave up 6 bases and J gave up 1 base, with 10 bases separating them. The germline V gene has CDR1 LNHNV and CDR2 YYDKDF (reference sequence). The length of the CDR3 is 13 residues. CDR3 sequence reads: CATRAGASYEQYF. The CDR3 nucleotides are TGTGCCACCAGGGCAGGGGCTTCCTACGAGCAGTACTTC.

This clonotype has ten or more counts. The chain employs TRBV6-2 or TRBV6-3 and TRBJ2-4, with a possible D match to TRBD2 (5 bases). V was pared by 2 bases and J by 11 bases, with 19 bases between. The CDR3 covers 15 residues. Germline V lookup: CDR1 MNHEY, CDR2 SVGEGT. CDR3: CASSYPYLNSVFQYF. The CDR3 region has the DNA TGTGCCAGCAGTTACCCCTATCTGAATAGCGTTTTTCAGTACTTC.

This clonotype was seen many times. The DNA for the CDR3 is TGTGCCAGCAGCATGAAACTAGCGGGAGGAATTCACGAGCAGTACTTC. Encoded protein: CASSMKLAGGIHEQYF. The V call is TRBV7-2, the J call TRBJ2-7, with TRBD2 identical over 12 bases. Losses at the gene ends were 5 bases for V and 5 bases for J; bases not matched to a gene: 10. The CDR3 is 16 residues long. Per germline, CDR1 SGHTA and CDR2 FQGNSA.

A word on this clonotype: A read error is likely, as this CDR3 ends without the conserved phenylalanine or tryptophan. The J gene is TRBJ2-7, the V gene TRBV19; D is undetermined. The length of the CDR3 is 13 residues. Per the germline V gene, CDR1 is LNHDA and CDR2 is SQIVND (reference sequence). V was shortened by 3 bases and J by 6 bases, with 12 bases between the two germline ends. The CDR3 region is CASSILQASEQYL. CDR3 DNA: TGTGCCAGTAGTATCCTCCAGGCCAGCGAGCAGTACTTA.

This clonotype was recorded many times. The rearrangement links TRBV29-1 to TRBJ2-5; tentative D call: TRBD1 (5 bases). Trimming took 1 base from V and 5 from J, leaving 11 bases between them. The CDR3 runs to 13 residues. CDR1 and CDR2 from the germline V gene are SQVTM and ANQGSEA. The CDR3 DNA is TGCAGCGTTGAAGTCTGGGGCGCGGAGACCCAGTACTTC. It yields the protein CSVEVWGAETQYF.

DNA of the CDR3: TGTGCCAGCAGTTTAATTCAGGGGGCGTCGCTCGGTGAGCAGTTCTTC. Encoded protein: CASSLIQGASLGEQFF. The V and J genes are TRBV6-2 or TRBV6-3 and TRBJ2-1; 8 nucleotides align to TRBD1. The CDR3 has 16 residues. With V trimmed by 4 bases and J by 9 bases, 14 bases remained unmatched. CDR1 is MNHEY and CDR2 is SVGEGT in the germline V gene.

Only a few counts were recorded for this clonotype. This rearrangement joins TRBV28 to TRBJ2-7; D call uncertain. CDR1 is MDHEN, CDR2 SYDVKM, per germline. V gave up 5 bases and J gave up 6 bases, with 20 bases separating them. The CDR3 sequence is 15 residues long. CDR3 amino acids: CASSARVRRISEQYF. For the CDR3, the DNA is TGTGCCAGCAGTGCCCGGGTACGGAGAATCAGCGAGCAGTACTTC.

This clonotype appeared a few times. The chain couples TRBV20-1 to TRBJ1-5, with D unclear. The ends were cut back, 3 bases at V and 8 bases at J, with 14 bases in the middle. Germline lookup yields CDR1 DFQATT and CDR2 SNEGSKA (reference sequence). The CDR3 totals 13 residues. CDR3 bases: TGCAGTGCTAGCCGGGTTGGGGTGGAGCCCCAGCATTTT. Amino acid sequence: CSASRVGVEPQHF.

This clonotype has just a few counts. V usage is TRBV5-8 and J usage is TRBJ1-2; D unclear. Trimming stripped 1 base from V and 7 bases from J, with 8 bases between. This CDR3 has 12 residues. CDR1 is SGHTS, CDR2 YDEGEE, per germline. The CDR3 DNA reads as TGTGCCAGCAGCTTGATCCGGGGTGGCTACACCTTC. Residues: CASSLIRGGYTF.

This clonotype was detected ten times or more. The V and J genes are TRBV5-1 and TRBJ2-3; D is perhaps TRBD1 (6 bases). This CDR3 contains 15 residues. Looked up from germline, CDR1 is SGHRS and CDR2 is YFSETQ. V was clipped by 5 bases and J by 0 bases, with 13 bases between them. The CDR3 reads CASRAGTTSTDTQYF. The CDR3 DNA reads as TGCGCCAGCAGAGCCGGGACAACTAGCACAGATACGCAGTATTTT.

This sequence joins TRBV11-3 and TRBJ2-1; D is unclear. Looked up from germline, CDR1 is SGHNT and CDR2 is YENEEA. Trimming took off 0 bases at V and 4 bases at J, with 7 bases between the two ends. The CDR3 extends over 14 amino acids. The CDR3 spells CASSLDSWYNEQFF. CDR3 coding DNA: TGTGCCAGCAGCTTAGATTCTTGGTACAATGAGCAGTTCTTC.

This clonotype was counted ten times or more. This sequence joins TRBV5-1 and TRBJ1-4; D not certain. Germline CDR1 reads SGHRS; CDR2 reads YFSETQ. The CDR3 length is 14 residues. The V gene lost 0 bases and the J gene lost 3 bases, with 6 bases spanning the gap. CDR3 in amino acids: CASSLGRSNEKLFF. In nucleotides, the CDR3 is TGCGCCAGCAGCTTGGGCCGATCTAATGAAAAACTGTTTTTT.

The gene calls are TRBV5-1 and TRBJ2-5, with 11 bases fitting TRBD2. The CDR3 is 17 amino acids. J gave up 2 bases and V 3 bases, and 9 bases lay outside the gene matches. Germline lookup yields CDR1 SGHRS and CDR2 YFSETQ. In DNA form, the CDR3 reads TGCGCCAGCAGCTGGACCGGGACTAGCGGAGCACAAGAGACCCAGTACTTC. Translated, it gives CASSWTGTSGAQETQYF.

The CDR3 bases are TGCGCCAGCAGCTATAGGCTAGGAGAGACCCAGTACTTC. It is translated as CASSYRLGETQYF. The rearrangement links TRBV5-1 to TRBJ2-5, with D hard to call. V lost 3 bases and J 4 bases, leaving 10 bases between the germline ends. The CDR3 has 13 amino acids. The germline gives CDR1 SGHRS, CDR2 YFSETQ.

The chain employs TRBV28 and TRBJ2-7; a possible D gene is TRBD2 (5 bases). This CDR3 comprises 12 residues. Germline V CDR1 and CDR2: MDHEN, SYDVKM. The germline V and J ends were trimmed by 7 bases and 3 bases, with 10 bases remaining between them. The CDR3 sequence: CASNDGNYEQYF. The CDR3 DNA reads TGTGCCAGCAACGACGGGAACTACGAGCAGTACTTC.